This note documents a single T cell receptor (beta chain) sequence. What it recognizes is unknown. This record comes from a study of metastatic and nonmetastatic thyroid tumors. About the study: Repertoires from blood and tumor or nodule tissue of malignant and benign thyroid patients were compared. Study outcomes and limitations: In blood and tumor, TCR beta diversity was reportedly significantly higher in malignant thyroid tumors than in benign nodules.

In the authors' workflow: CDR3 was compared across clinicopathological groups, and the resulting differences were used to build a distant-metastasis classifier for papillary thyroid cancer. Through MiXCR, TCRdb re-clonotyped the PCR reads. The V and J calls were not made by the authors but by TCRdb's processing. The repertoire includes about 30,000 clones, around a quarter of them detected once, and 7% to 10% sits in the top ten. Nobody among the patients had been given any treatment before thyroid surgery. Sequencing was carried out using blood. The TCR originated in a female donor with papillary thyroid cancer or a benign thyroid nodule (not recorded which). Some clones in this sample may be carry-over from other donors' samples.

For the CDR3, the DNA is TGCAGTGCTAGAGCGGTTGGAGGGGGCACTGAAGCTTTCTTT. This translates into CSARAVGGGTEAFF. The rearrangement uses TRBV20-1 and TRBJ1-1, with a tentative D call TRBD1 (6 bases). With 1 base removed from V and 4 bases from J, the gap between germline ends came to 13 bases. Germline V gene data show CDR1 as DFQATT and CDR2 as SNEGSKA (reference sequence). The CDR3 runs 14 residues.